This TCR beta chain was found in a study of T cell responses to AZD1222 COVID-19 vaccine. About this clone: Its cognate antigen is unknown.

Repertoires were generated with immunoSEQ multiplex PCR, while TCRdb's copy carries only in-frame clones and drops some. Of roughly 100,000 clones listed, nearly 90% are singletons. Regarding the study as a whole: Variant regions that are unmutated are reportedly the target of nearly half of spike-specific TCRs. Donors were mostly white British, more females; clonal diversity possibly underestimated. Repertoires were sampled only after the peak T cell response.

This CDR3 is built from 17 residues. Germline CDR1 reads SGHNT; CDR2 reads YYREEE (reference sequence). The V end was cut by 1 base, the J end by 2 bases, with 17 bases between. This sample comprised peripheral blood, obtained 28 days after the second AZD1222 dose. This receptor was taken from an adult who received the AZD1222 COVID-19 vaccine. The genes are TRBV5-4 and TRBJ2-3, with D hard to call. This CDR3 is CASSLWSPLRNTDTQYF. The CDR3 bases are TGTGCCAGCAGCTTGTGGAGTCCCCTTAGGAACACAGATACGCAGTATTTT.